These 26 T cell receptor beta chains were all obtained from the same sample, sequenced in a study of T-cell memory formation after mild COVID-19. TCRdb re-called the 5' RACE reads with MiXCR, one entry per CDR3 protein. The data contain more than 250,000 distinct CDR3 sequences, about 16% of them singletons. Sequences were obtained from PBMCs or a T cell subset sorted from them (not recorded which). The receptors were gathered from a man between 18 and 29 years old who had mild COVID-19 (a few samples of this study predate the infection). Cell type and time point are not known.

This clonotype occurred a few times. This sequence joins TRBV25-1 and TRBJ1-1; tentatively, D is TRBD1 (5 bases). This CDR3 spans 15 amino acids. Trimming removed 4 bases from V and 0 bases from J, with 12 bases in between. Germline-derived CDR1 and CDR2 are MGHDK and SYGVNS. This chain's CDR3 is CASSVGGTLNTEAFF. CDR3 bases: TGTGCCAGCAGTGTCGGAGGGACCCTGAACACTGAAGCTTTCTTT.

The J gene is TRBJ2-7, the V gene TRBV13; the D is unclear. This CDR3 contains 13 residues. CDR1 and CDR2 from the germline V gene are PRHDT and FYEKMQ (reference sequence). Between the trimmed V and J ends, which lost 0 bases and 3 bases, there was a span of 6 bases. CDR3 coding DNA: TGTGCCAGCAGCTTAGGGGCTCGCTACGAGCAGTACTTC. Its translation: CASSLGARYEQYF.

This clonotype was observed a few times. This chain connects TRBV4-3 to TRBJ2-5, with D hard to call. Germline values: CDR1 LGHNA, CDR2 YSLEER. The germline V and J ends were trimmed by 0 bases and 3 bases, with 20 bases remaining between them. The CDR3 loop spans 18 amino acids. In nucleotides, the CDR3 is TGCGCCAGCAGCCAAGAGGCCTTGGCCGCGGATACTAAAGAGACCCAGTACTTC. Residues: CASSQEALAADTKETQYF.

This clonotype has more than one count but fewer than ten. The J gene is TRBJ1-4, the V gene TRBV9; 9 nucleotides match TRBD1. There are 15 residues in the CDR3. V dropped 4 bases and J dropped 3; count of bases not matched to a gene: 4. Germline assignment: CDR1 SGDLS and CDR2 YYNGEE. For the CDR3, the DNA is TGTGCCAGCAGCCCGCGACAGGGGGCTAATGAAAAACTGTTTTTT. It encodes CASSPRQGANEKLFF.

This clonotype was seen repeatedly, ten times or more. This rearrangement joins TRBV5-1 to TRBJ1-4; tentative D call: TRBD1 (6 bases). The CDR3 sequence is 17 residues long. Trimming stripped 0 bases from V and 3 bases from J, with 15 bases between. Per germline, CDR1 SGHRS and CDR2 YFSETQ. The CDR3 loop is CASSLDSGVSANEKLFF. In DNA form, the CDR3 reads TGCGCCAGCAGCTTGGACTCAGGGGTCAGCGCTAATGAAAAACTGTTTTTT.

This clonotype was seen repeatedly, ten times or more. J is TRBJ2-2 and V is TRBV7-2, with D possibly TRBD1 on 5 matching bases. CDR3 length: 16 amino acids. Germline V gene sequence: CDR1 SGHTA, CDR2 FQGNSA. V lost 1 base, J lost 0 bases, and 9 bases lay in between. In nucleotides, the CDR3 is TGTGCCAGCAGCTTAGGGGGCCCGGCGAACACCGGGGAGCTGTTTTTT. Protein sequence: CASSLGGPANTGELFF. Together with reference TRBV7-2 and TRBJ2-2, the CDR3 gives the full variable domain: GAGVSQSPSNKVTEKGKDVELRCDPISGHTALYWYRQSLGQGLEFLIYFQGNSAPDKSGLPSDRFSAERTGGSVSTLTIQRTQQEDSAVYLCASSLGGPANTGELFFGEGSRLTVL.

This chain links TRBV6-5 with TRBJ2-7; TRBD2 agrees at 9 bases. The V gene's germline CDR1 is MNHEY and CDR2 SVGAGI. Trimming removed 1 base from V and 5 bases from J; junction bases left unmatched: 3. The CDR3 contains 14 residues. As DNA, the CDR3 is TGTGCCAGCAGTTACTTGGGACTAGCCAACGAGCAGTACTTC. This codes for CASSYLGLANEQYF.

This clonotype has a count of ten or more. Germline is not matched at one junction end, which may reflect a read error. CDR3 amino acids: CASSLDRVGTEAFF. CDR3 nucleotides: TGTGCCAGCAGCCTCGACAGGGTAGGCACTGAAGCTTTCTTT. The rearrangement joins TRBV5-1 to TRBJ1-1; 7 bases line up with TRBD1. This CDR3 is 14 amino acids long. Germline V gene data show CDR1 as SGHRS and CDR2 as YFSETQ. Together with reference TRBV5-1 and TRBJ1-1, the CDR3 gives the full variable domain: KAGVTQTPRYLIKTRGQQVTLSCSPISGHRSVSWYQQTPGQGLQFLFEYFSETQRNKGNFPGRFSGRQFSNSRSEMNVSTLELGDSALYLCASSLDRVGTEAFFGQGTRLTVV.

J is TRBJ2-7 and V is TRBV7-6, with TRBD1 matching 8 bases. The CDR3 is 15 residues long. V lost 7 bases to trimming and J lost 4 bases; unmatched junction nucleotides: 12. The germline V gene has CDR1 SGHVS and CDR2 FNYEAQ. CDR3 protein: CASTLRTGMSYEQYF. The CDR3 nucleotides read TGTGCCAGCACCCTCCGGACAGGGATGAGTTACGAGCAGTACTTC.

This clonotype appeared a few times. The chain employs TRBV4-3 and TRBJ2-3; 10 nucleotides agree with TRBD1. Germline CDR1 LGHNA, CDR2 YSLEER. The CDR3 has 18 amino acids. Trimming removed 0 bases from V and 8 bases from J; junction bases left unmatched: 14. CDR3 coding DNA: TGCGCCAGCAGCCAAGATCGGAGGGACAGGGGAGGTGAGGGTACGCAGTATTTT. As protein: CASSQDRRDRGGEGTQYF.

The table lists this clonotype with a few counts. The chain joins TRBV20-1 to TRBJ2-5; tentatively, D is TRBD2 (6 bases). Trimming pared 5 bases from V and 3 bases from J, leaving 13 bases between. CDR1 DFQATT and CDR2 SNEGSKA come from the germline V gene (reference sequence). This CDR3 has 13 residues. CDR3 loop: CSAVLALKETQYF. CDR3 bases: TGCAGTGCTGTTCTAGCGCTAAAAGAGACCCAGTACTTC.

This clonotype has just a few counts. This chain links TRBV4-3 with TRBJ1-2; D call uncertain. The CDR3 sequence is 18 residues long. Deletions cut 0 bases from V and 1 base from J, with 18 bases between. Per germline, CDR1 LGHNA and CDR2 YSLEER. The CDR3 region is CASSQDPPRTDFNYGYTF. The CDR3, as DNA: TGCGCCAGCAGCCAAGATCCCCCGAGGACCGACTTTAACTATGGCTACACCTTC.

The J gene is TRBJ1-5, the V gene TRBV5-4; D is uncertain. Per germline, CDR1 SGHNT and CDR2 YYREEE (reference sequence). The CDR3 covers 20 residues. Trimming took 0 bases from V and 6 from J, leaving 28 bases between them. CDR3 nucleotides: TGTGCCAGCAGCTTGGCCAAAGGGCTGGTCAGGTGGATAGGTCGTCAGCCCCAGCATTTT. Amino acids: CASSLAKGLVRWIGRQPQHF.

This clonotype was found a few times. The chain carries TRBV5-1 and TRBJ1-1; TRBD1 aligns across 10 bases. Looked up from germline, CDR1 is SGHRS and CDR2 is YFSETQ. The CDR3 covers 15 residues. The V gene end was trimmed by 4 bases and the J gene end by 1 base; junction bases not matched to a gene: 4. Here the CDR3 reads CASSLTGGANTEAFF. CDR3 bases: TGCGCCAGCAGCCTGACAGGGGGCGCGAACACTGAAGCTTTCTTT.

The rearrangement uses TRBV5-1 and TRBJ2-7, with D tentatively TRBD1 or TRBD2 (6 bases each). The CDR3 consists of 17 residues. V dropped 5 bases and J dropped 0 bases, with 21 bases sitting between them. CDR1 and CDR2 (germline): SGHRS, YFSETQ. In nucleotides, the CDR3 is TGCGCCAGCAGGGGGGGAGGACAGCTCTTCAACTCCTACGAGCAGTACTTC. It encodes CASRGGGQLFNSYEQYF.

The chain employs TRBV4-1 and TRBJ1-5; D uncertain. The germline V and J ends were trimmed by 4 bases and 1 base, with 14 bases remaining between them. CDR1 and CDR2 (germline): MGHRA, YSYEKL. This CDR3 comprises 16 residues. DNA of the CDR3: TGCGCCAGCAGCCTGACTGGGGTACCCAGCAATCAGCCCCAGCATTTT. Its translation: CASSLTGVPSNQPQHF.

The chain links TRBV27 to TRBJ1-6, with 9 bases identical to TRBD1. Trimming cost V 8 bases and J 2 bases; bases outside gene matches: 7. Per germline, CDR1 MNHEY and CDR2 SMNVEV (reference sequence). CDR3 length: 16 residues. The CDR3 here is CASRMGQGPYNSPLHF. The CDR3 DNA follows: TGTGCCAGCCGCATGGGACAGGGACCCTATAATTCACCCCTCCACTTT.

The V gene is TRBV9, the J gene TRBJ2-2, with D perhaps TRBD1 (6 bases). CDR3 size: 16 residues. The V and J ends lost 3 bases and 3 bases respectively, with 15 bases between them. Per germline, CDR1 SGDLS and CDR2 YYNGEE. The CDR3 is CASSERQVRDTGELFF. The CDR3 nucleotides read TGTGCCAGCAGCGAACGACAGGTCCGGGACACCGGGGAGCTGTTTTTT.

The V call is TRBV20-1, the J call TRBJ2-4; TRBD1 aligns across 7 bases. CDR1 is DFQATT and CDR2 is SNEGSKA in the germline V gene (reference sequence). V trimming: 6 bases; J trimming: 8 bases; junction bases outside the gene matches: 7. The CDR3 covers 12 residues. The CDR3 here is CSALQGRDIQYF. The CDR3 region has the DNA TGCAGTGCCCTACAGGGGCGGGACATTCAGTACTTC.

J is TRBJ2-5 and V is TRBV5-5; D call uncertain. The V and J ends lost 0 bases and 2 bases respectively, with 11 bases between them. Germline values: CDR1 SGHKS, CDR2 YYEKEE (reference sequence). The CDR3 contains 15 residues. CDR3 nucleotide sequence: TGTGCCAGCAGCTTGGAAGGGTCGGCTCAAGAGACCCAGTACTTC. It is translated as CASSLEGSAQETQYF.

The CDR3 sequence is CASSQVRGAAGETQYF. The CDR3 region has the DNA TGCGCCAGCAGCCAAGTTCGTGGCGCGGCGGGAGAGACCCAGTACTTC. The rearrangement links TRBV4-3 to TRBJ2-5; tentative D call: TRBD2 (5 bases). The germline V gene encodes CDR1 LGHNA and CDR2 YSLEER. The length of the CDR3 is 16 residues. Trimming pared 1 base from V and 4 bases from J, leaving 16 bases between.

There are many counts of this clonotype. The chain employs TRBV6-5 and TRBJ2-1; D uncertain. CDR3 length: 11 residues. The germline V gene has CDR1 MNHEY and CDR2 SVGAGI. V was trimmed by 6 bases and J by 3 bases, leaving 3 bases between them. The CDR3 loop reads CASRRYNEQFF. The CDR3 DNA follows: TGTGCCAGCAGACGCTACAATGAGCAGTTCTTC.

This chain joins TRBV7-9 and TRBJ2-1; D uncertain. The germline V and J ends were trimmed by 6 bases and 8 bases, with 5 bases remaining between them. CDR3 size: 10 residues. Germline V gene data show CDR1 as SEHNR and CDR2 as FQNEAQ (reference sequence). The CDR3 reads CASSWDEQFF. The CDR3, as DNA: TGTGCCAGCAGTTGGGATGAGCAGTTCTTC.

In this sample, this clonotype turned up a few times. This chain joins TRBV15 and TRBJ2-3; TRBD1 is a possible D gene (5 bases). V gave up 0 bases and J gave up 7 bases, with 11 bases separating them. Germline loops: CDR1 LNHNV, CDR2 YYDKDF (reference sequence). The CDR3 is made up of 14 amino acids. CDR3 amino acids: CATSRDRGLNTQYF. DNA for the CDR3: TGTGCCACCAGCAGAGATAGGGGCCTTAATACGCAGTATTTT.

This chain uses TRBV27 with TRBJ1-1; D may be TRBD1 (5 bases). The length of the CDR3 is 17 residues. The V and J ends lost 3 bases and 4 bases respectively, with 21 bases between them. Germline V gene data show CDR1 as MNHEY and CDR2 as SMNVEV (reference sequence). CDR3 region: CASSLRPGRDIGTEAFF. As DNA, the CDR3 is TGTGCCAGCAGTTTGCGTCCAGGCAGGGATATTGGCACTGAAGCTTTCTTT.

This clonotype was seen only a few times. The V call is TRBV29-1, the J call TRBJ1-1; TRBD1 aligns across 9 bases. Germline-derived CDR1 and CDR2 are SQVTM and ANQGSEA. Trimming cost V 3 bases and J 8 bases; bases outside gene matches: 4. CDR3 size: 12 residues. CDR3 nucleotides: TGCAGCGTTGAGGGGACAGGGCCCGAAGCTTTCTTT. Translated, it gives CSVEGTGPEAFF.